Following are 16 T cell receptor beta chains from one sample sequenced in a study of shared clonotypes between healthy human individuals. Here immunoSEQ multiplex PCR was the method, and the copy in TCRdb shows in-frame clones only, minus some. The sample lists about 1 million clones; about 75% were seen once. Material for sequencing was memory CD4+ T cells sorted from blood. Subset specified: CD45RA-negative fraction. The receptor set was obtained from a man younger than 30 in good health.

This clone appeared a single time. This chain's CDR3 is CASSFMTGELFF. The CDR3 DNA reads TGTGCCAGCAGCTTTATGACCGGGGAGCTGTTTTTT. The chain combines TRBV11-2 with TRBJ2-2; D unresolved. The V end lost 3 bases, the J end lost 5 bases, and 4 bases lay between the germline ends. This CDR3 spans 12 amino acids. From germline, CDR1 is SGHAT and CDR2 FQNNGV.

This sequence joins TRBV7-8 and TRBJ2-1, with 9 bases aligning to TRBD2. With 5 bases clipped from V and 3 bases from J, the junction kept 2 bases outside the gene matches. The germline V gene encodes CDR1 SGHVS and CDR2 FQNEAQ. The CDR3 spans 14 residues. This CDR3 is CASSHSGSYNEQFF. In DNA form, the CDR3 reads TGTGCCAGCAGCCATAGCGGGAGCTACAATGAGCAGTTCTTC.

V gene TRBV5-1 combines with J gene TRBJ2-7; 7 bases map to TRBD2. The CDR3 length is 19 residues. The V gene's germline CDR1 is SGHRS and CDR2 YFSETQ. The ends lost 0 bases at V and 2 bases at J; junction bases unmatched: 17. The DNA of the CDR3 is TGCGCCAGCAGCTTGGCCCGGGGGGTGGCGGGAGCCTATGCCTACGAGCAGTACTTC. It codes for CASSLARGVAGAYAYEQYF.

The chain recombines TRBV2 with TRBJ2-5; 10 positions match TRBD1. Unmatched junction bases numbered 6, after V lost 6 bases and J lost 5 bases. Germline CDR1 is SNHLY and CDR2 is FYNNEI. The CDR3 has 14 residues. The CDR3 DNA follows: TGTGCCAGCAGCCCCGGGACAGGGGATGAGACCCAGTACTTC. Translating it yields CASSPGTGDETQYF.

The chain couples TRBV6-5 to TRBJ2-7; possible D gene TRBD2, 7 bases. The CDR3 is 14 residues long. Germline V lookup: CDR1 MNHEY, CDR2 SVGAGI. Between the trimmed V and J ends, which lost 2 bases and 2 bases, there was a span of 10 bases. The CDR3 DNA reads TGTGCCAGCAGTTACAGGGGGGGACCCTACGAGCAGTACTTC. Protein product: CASSYRGGPYEQYF.

This clone was observed a few times. Sequence at one end of the junction differs from germline and may be a read error. The chain carries TRBV6-4 and TRBJ2-7, with D maybe TRBD2 (6 bases). This CDR3 is built from 15 residues. Germline V CDR1 and CDR2: MRHNA, SNTAGT. The chain's CDR3 is CASTDAGPKRGEQYF. CDR3 nucleotide sequence: TGTGCCAGCACTGACGCGGGACCCAAGAGAGGCGAGCAGTACTTC.

This clone was seen ten or more times. V and J are TRBV25-1 and TRBJ1-2, with 10 bases matching TRBD1. This CDR3 contains 15 residues. Losses at the gene ends were 6 bases for V and 7 bases for J; bases not matched to a gene: 11. Germline loops: CDR1 MGHDK, CDR2 SYGVNS. In DNA, the CDR3 is TGTGCCAGCAGAGCGGGGACAGGGGATTTGTCTGGCTACACCTTC. Protein: CASRAGTGDLSGYTF.

The V gene is TRBV14, the J gene TRBJ1-6; D is possibly TRBD1 (5 bases). V gave up 0 bases and J gave up 11 bases, with 11 bases separating them. The CDR3 is 14 residues long. Germline loops: CDR1 SGHDN, CDR2 FVKESK. The CDR3 protein is CASSQDRVRAPLHF. The CDR3 bases are TGTGCCAGCAGCCAAGACAGGGTTAGGGCACCCCTCCACTTT.

On this clone: In the same sample, other DNA sequences code for this CDR3. The CDR3 here is CASSPGQSYEQYF. DNA for the CDR3: TGTGCCAGCAGCCCCGGGCAGTCCTACGAGCAGTACTTC. This rearrangement joins TRBV28 to TRBJ2-7; D gene uncertain. V lost 6 bases, J lost 1 base, and 10 bases lay in between. The CDR3 is made up of 13 amino acids. Germline CDR1 reads MDHEN; CDR2 reads SYDVKM.

The J gene is TRBJ1-4, the V gene TRBV7-2; the D gene is possibly TRBD1 (6 bases). Trimming removed 6 bases from V and 8 bases from J, with 19 bases in between. The germline gives CDR1 SGHTA, CDR2 FQGNSA. This CDR3 contains 15 residues. The DNA of the CDR3 is TGTGCCAGCAGTCGCCGAGGGGGAGCGACGGAAAAACTGTTTTTT. Translated, it gives CASSRRGGATEKLFF.

This sequence joins TRBV7-2 and TRBJ2-7; D is perhaps TRBD2 (7 bases). V gave up 5 bases and J gave up 5 bases, with 19 bases separating them. Germline values: CDR1 SGHTA, CDR2 FQGNSA. This CDR3 comprises 15 residues. CDR3 sequence (DNA): TGTGCCAGCAGCGCAAGAGGGGGGGGACGCGACGAGCAGTACTTC. Protein product: CASSARGGGRDEQYF.

The chain uses TRBV15 and TRBJ2-7; maybe TRBD2 (5 bases). Germline V CDR1 and CDR2: LNHNV, YYDKDF (reference sequence). V dropped 7 bases and J dropped 3 bases, with 13 bases sitting between them. The CDR3 length is 13 residues. In DNA form, the CDR3 reads TGTGCCACCACACGGGGATCTGGCTACGAGCAGTACTTC. Its protein product is CATTRGSGYEQYF.

The J gene is TRBJ2-3, the V gene TRBV7-2, with D possibly TRBD1 on 5 matching bases. Trimming took off 2 bases at V and 3 bases at J, with 12 bases between the two ends. The length of the CDR3 is 15 residues. The V gene's germline CDR1 is SGHTA and CDR2 FQGNSA. CDR3 DNA sequence: TGTGCCAGCAGCTTAAACACAGGCCGGACAGATACGCAGTATTTT. Translated, it gives CASSLNTGRTDTQYF.

The chain has TRBV6-1 and TRBJ2-7; D may correspond to TRBD1 or TRBD2 (5 bases each). Germline V gives CDR1 MNHNS, CDR2 SASEGT. Trimming took 1 base from V and 4 from J, leaving 17 bases between them. The length of the CDR3 is 16 residues. Here the CDR3 DNA reads TGTGCCAGCAGTGAAGGCCCAATCATCTGGGGGTACGAGCAGTACTTC. Translation gives CASSEGPIIWGYEQYF.

The chain combines TRBV5-1 with TRBJ2-7; D may correspond to TRBD1 or TRBD2 (5 bases each). CDR3 length equals 11 residues. CDR1 is SGHRS and CDR2 is YFSETQ in the germline V gene. V dropped 3 bases and J dropped 8 bases, with 9 bases sitting between them. This chain's CDR3 is CASSSGTQQYF. Written as DNA, the CDR3 is TGCGCCAGCAGCTCGGGGACCCAGCAGTACTTC.

This chain connects TRBV7-2 to TRBJ1-2; 8 bases fit TRBD1. The germline CDR1 and CDR2 sequences are SGHTA and FQGNSA. The CDR3 runs to 13 residues. V dropped 5 bases and J dropped 6; count of bases not matched to a gene: 5. The CDR3 DNA is TGTGCCAGCAGCCCGCAGACAGGGGATGGCTACACCTTC. This translates into CASSPQTGDGYTF.